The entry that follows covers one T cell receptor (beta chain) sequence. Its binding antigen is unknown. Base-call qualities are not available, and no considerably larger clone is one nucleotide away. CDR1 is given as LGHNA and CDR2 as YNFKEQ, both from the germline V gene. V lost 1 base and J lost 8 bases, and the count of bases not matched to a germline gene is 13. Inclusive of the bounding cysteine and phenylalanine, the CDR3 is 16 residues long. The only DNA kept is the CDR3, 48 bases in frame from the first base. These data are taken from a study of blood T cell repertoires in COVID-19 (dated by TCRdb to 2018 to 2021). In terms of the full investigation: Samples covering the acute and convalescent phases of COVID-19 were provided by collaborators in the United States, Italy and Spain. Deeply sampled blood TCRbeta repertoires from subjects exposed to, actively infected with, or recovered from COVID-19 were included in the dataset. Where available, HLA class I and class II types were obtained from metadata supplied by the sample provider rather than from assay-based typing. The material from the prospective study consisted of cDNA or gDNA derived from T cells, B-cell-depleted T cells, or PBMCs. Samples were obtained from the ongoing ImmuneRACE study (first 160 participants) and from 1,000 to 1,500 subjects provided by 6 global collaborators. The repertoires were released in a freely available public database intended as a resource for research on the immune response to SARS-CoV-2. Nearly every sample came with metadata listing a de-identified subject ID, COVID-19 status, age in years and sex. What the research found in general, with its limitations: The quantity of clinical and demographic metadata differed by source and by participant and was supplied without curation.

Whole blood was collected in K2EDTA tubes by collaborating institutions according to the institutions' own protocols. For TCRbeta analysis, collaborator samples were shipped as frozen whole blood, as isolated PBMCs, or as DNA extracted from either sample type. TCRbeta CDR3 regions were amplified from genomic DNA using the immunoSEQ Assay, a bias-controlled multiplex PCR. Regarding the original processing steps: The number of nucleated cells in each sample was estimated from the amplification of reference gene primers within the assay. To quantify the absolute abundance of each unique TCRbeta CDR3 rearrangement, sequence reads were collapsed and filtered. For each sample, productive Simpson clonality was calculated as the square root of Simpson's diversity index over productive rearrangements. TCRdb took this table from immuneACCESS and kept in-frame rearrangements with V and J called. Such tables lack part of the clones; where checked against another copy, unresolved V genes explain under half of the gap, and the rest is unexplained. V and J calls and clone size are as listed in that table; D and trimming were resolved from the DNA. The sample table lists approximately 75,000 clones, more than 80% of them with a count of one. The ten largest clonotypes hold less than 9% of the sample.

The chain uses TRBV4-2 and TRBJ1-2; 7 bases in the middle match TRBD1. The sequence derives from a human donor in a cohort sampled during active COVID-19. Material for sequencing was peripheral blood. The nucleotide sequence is TGTGCCAGCAGCCAAGTCGGACAGGCCGCGCCTTCAGGCTACACCTTC. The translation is CASSQVGQAAPSGYTF.